This T cell receptor beta chain comes out of a study of cytomegalovirus exposure and HLA in healthy donors. In regard to this clone: Its antigen remains unidentified.

Study-level results: TCR beta sequences reportedly predicted most subjects' HLA-A and HLA-B alleles accurately. For most TCR beta V segments, an earlier analysis put the productive rate at about 90% or about 30% of the time. An analysis that was carried out later associated approximately 17,000 TCR beta sequences with HLA alleles at 0.05 false discovery rate.

The V gene's germline CDR1 is SGHNT and CDR2 YYREEE (reference sequence). Trimming took off 5 bases at V and 3 bases at J, with 17 bases between the two ends. The CDR3 length is 15 residues. This PCR relied on a set of 60 Vbeta primers and 13 Jbeta primers. Only in-frame clones appear in the TCRdb table, and some are missing; sequencing was by immunoSEQ multiplex PCR. The sample contains 100,000 to 150,000 clones, about 81% of which appear only once. This TCR was sampled from a woman in her twenties or thirties in good health and CMV-seronegative. Sample: PBMCs. The chain couples TRBV5-4 to TRBJ2-5; possible D gene TRBD1, 6 bases. The CDR3 DNA is TGTGCCAGCAGAACGGACCGGACAGCAGAAGAGACCCAGTACTTC. It specifies CASRTDRTAEETQYF.